This passage covers 21 T cell receptor beta chains from one sample sequenced in a study of T cells after yellow fever vaccination. TCRdb independently ran MiXCR on the 5' RACE reads; one entry per CDR3 protein. The repertoire has about 340,000 distinct CDR3 sequences, around 3.9% of them found once; the top ten carry 20% to 25%. Sequenced material: PBMCs, taken 5 days after the yellow fever booster vaccination. The receptors derive from a man between 18 and 29 years old who received the YFV17D yellow fever vaccine.

This clonotype was detected a few times. The chain uses TRBV6-6 and TRBJ2-6; D gene uncertain. The CDR3 extends over 18 amino acids. Trimming took off 1 base at V and 4 bases at J, with 17 bases between the two ends. Germline V gives CDR1 MNHNY, CDR2 SVGAGI (reference sequence). The CDR3 loop is CASSYLAGSASGANVLTF. For the CDR3, the DNA is TGTGCCAGCAGTTACTTGGCAGGTAGTGCATCCGGGGCCAACGTCCTGACTTTC.

Ten or more counts support this clonotype. The genes are TRBV6-6 and TRBJ2-3; TRBD1 matches at 7 bases. This CDR3 is 15 amino acids long. The germline V gene has CDR1 MNHNY and CDR2 SVGAGI (reference sequence). V was clipped by 4 bases and J by 2 bases; unmatched bases: 6. CDR3 protein: CASSFTGVPTDTQYF. DNA for the CDR3: TGTGCCAGCAGTTTTACAGGGGTCCCCACAGATACGCAGTATTTT.

The sample holds a few counts of this clonotype. The CDR3 here is CASSHPRGTEAFF. CDR3 DNA sequence: TGTGCCAGCAGTCATCCCCGCGGGACTGAAGCTTTCTTT. The rearrangement links TRBV6-5 to TRBJ1-1; D unresolved. Trimming removed 5 bases from V and 5 bases from J, with 12 bases in between. The CDR3 is 13 amino acids. CDR1 MNHEY and CDR2 SVGAGI come from the germline V gene.

This clonotype has only a few counts. The genes are TRBV7-2 and TRBJ2-7; TRBD1 agrees at 7 bases. Germline CDR1 and CDR2: SGHTA and FQGNSA. This CDR3 is 14 amino acids long. V shed 0 bases and J 3 bases; nucleotides not matched to a gene: 2. This chain's CDR3 is CASSLAAGGYEQYF. The DNA for the CDR3 is TGTGCCAGCAGCTTAGCGGCAGGGGGCTACGAGCAGTACTTC. Full variable domain (rest looked up from reference TRBV7-2 and TRBJ2-7): GAGVSQSPSNKVTEKGKDVELRCDPISGHTALYWYRQSLGQGLEFLIYFQGNSAPDKSGLPSDRFSAERTGGSVSTLTIQRTQQEDSAVYLCASSLAAGGYEQYFGPGTRLTVT.

This clonotype was picked up many times. CDR3 in DNA: TGTGCCAGCACCGAGATCGTCGGGAGTGAAGCTTTCTTT. It is translated as CASTEIVGSEAFF. The chain links TRBV12-3 or TRBV12-4 to TRBJ1-1; D is undetermined. V was pared by 7 bases and J by 7 bases, with 16 bases between. The CDR3 has 13 residues.

This clonotype was recorded many times. The chain has TRBV24-1 and TRBJ2-5; 9 nucleotides line up with TRBD2. There are 15 residues in the CDR3. Germline V CDR1 and CDR2: KGHDR, SFDVKD. With V trimmed by 5 bases and J by 0 bases, 3 bases remained unmatched. The CDR3 DNA is TGTGCCACCAGTGCGGCTAGCGGGAACCAAGAGACCCAGTACTTC. Its translation is CATSAASGNQETQYF.

The chain recombines TRBV9 with TRBJ2-3; 9 bases fit TRBD2. Losses at the gene ends were 2 bases for V and 5 bases for J; bases not matched to a gene: 3. The CDR3 sequence is 14 residues long. The V gene's germline CDR1 is SGDLS and CDR2 YYNGEE. The CDR3 here is CASSVSGGEDTQYF. CDR3 DNA sequence: TGTGCCAGCAGCGTTAGCGGGGGTGAAGATACGCAGTATTTT.

CDR3 DNA sequence: TGTGCCAGCAGCGTAGGTCTCGAGGCTGAAGCTTTCTTT. As protein: CASSVGLEAEAFF. This rearrangement joins TRBV9 to TRBJ1-1; D is unresolved. The CDR3 consists of 13 residues. Germline CDR1 and CDR2: SGDLS and YYNGEE. V lost 0 bases to trimming and J lost 6 bases, with 9 bases between them.

This clonotype came up a few times. The chain combines TRBV6-2 or TRBV6-3 with TRBJ2-7; D gene uncertain. The CDR3 covers 15 residues. Germline CDR1 is MNHEY and CDR2 is SVGEGT. V shed 6 bases and J shed 5 bases, with 20 bases lying between them. The CDR3 spells CASSLQRLIRNEQYF. In DNA, the CDR3 is TGTGCCAGCAGCCTACAACGGTTAATACGGAACGAGCAGTACTTC.

Ten or more counts support this clonotype. The chain combines TRBV5-1 with TRBJ2-7; D is perhaps TRBD1 or TRBD2 (5 bases each). V shed 5 bases and J shed 0 bases, with 15 bases lying between them. Looked up from germline, CDR1 is SGHRS and CDR2 is YFSETQ. The CDR3 runs to 15 residues. The CDR3 region has the DNA TGCGCCAGCAGTCCCGGGGCCGGCCCCTCCTACGAGCAGTACTTC. Translation: CASSPGAGPSYEQYF.

This clonotype was seen a handful of times. This chain links TRBV5-1 with TRBJ2-5, with TRBD2 matching over 7 bases. Per germline, CDR1 SGHRS and CDR2 YFSETQ. V lost 5 bases, J lost 1 base, and 11 bases stayed unmatched. The CDR3 consists of 16 residues. Here the CDR3 reads CASSNWLAVPQETQYF. CDR3 bases: TGCGCCAGCAGTAACTGGCTAGCGGTACCCCAAGAGACCCAGTACTTC.

This clonotype was seen a handful of times. The V gene is TRBV28, the J gene TRBJ1-4; no clear D gene. The germline CDR1 and CDR2 sequences are MDHEN and SYDVKM. V lost 5 bases and J lost 10, with 17 bases in between. The CDR3 totals 14 residues. CDR3 bases: TGTGCCAGCAGTACGGACCGGCCGGGAGGAAAACTGTTTTTT. Protein sequence: CASSTDRPGGKLFF. The whole variable domain, filled in from reference TRBV28 and TRBJ1-4, reads DVKVTQSSRYLVKRTGEKVFLECVQDMDHENMFWYRQDPGLGLRLIYFSYDVKMKEKGDIPEGYSVSREKKERFSLILESASTNQTSMYLCASSTDRPGGKLFFGSGTQLSVL.

The chain recombines TRBV20-1 with TRBJ1-1, with unresolved D. CDR3 size: 14 residues. V shed 7 bases and J shed 4 bases, with 19 bases lying between them. From germline, CDR1 is DFQATT and CDR2 SNEGSKA (reference sequence). CDR3 amino acids: CSVARGRPITEAFF. The DNA for the CDR3 is TGCAGTGTTGCACGGGGAAGGCCGATCACTGAAGCTTTCTTT.

This clonotype was counted ten times or more. The chain combines TRBV5-1 with TRBJ2-7, with TRBD2 matching 7 bases. CDR1 is SGHRS, CDR2 YFSETQ, per germline. This CDR3 has 14 amino acids. Trimming removed 5 bases from V and 6 bases from J; junction bases left unmatched: 11. The DNA of the CDR3 is TGCGCCAGCAGTGGGAGGGGTCGGGTAGCCGAGCAGTACTTC. This encodes CASSGRGRVAEQYF.

V is TRBV7-2 and J is TRBJ2-3, with D possibly matching TRBD2 (6 bases). CDR1 and CDR2 (germline): SGHTA, FQGNSA. The length of the CDR3 is 16 residues. Trimming took off 1 base at V and 2 bases at J, with 13 bases between the two ends. CDR3 in DNA: TGTGCCAGCAGCTTAGGGGCTAGCGACCTCACAGATACGCAGTATTTT. Protein product: CASSLGASDLTDTQYF.

J is TRBJ2-1 and V is TRBV28, with D uncertain. The CDR3 runs 15 residues. Trimming shortened V by 6 bases and J by 10 bases, and 22 bases separated the two germline ends. Germline CDR1 and CDR2: MDHEN and SYDVKM. CDR3 residues: CASSLIWSYSDEQFF. The CDR3 DNA sequence: TGTGCCAGCAGCCTCATCTGGTCTTACTCGGACGAGCAGTTCTTC.

The CDR3 DNA reads as TGTGCCAGCAGCTTTCTGCAAACCGGGGAGCTGTTTTTT. Residues: CASSFLQTGELFF. J is TRBJ2-2 and V is TRBV7-9; no reliable D call. V was clipped by 3 bases and J by 5 bases, with 7 bases between them. CDR1 and CDR2 from the germline V gene are SEHNR and FQNEAQ (reference sequence). The CDR3 has 13 residues.

This clonotype occurred a few times. This chain connects TRBV12-3 or TRBV12-4 to TRBJ1-1, with 7 bases fitting TRBD1. There are 14 residues in the CDR3. V shed 3 bases, J shed 5 bases, and the junction held 6 bases outside the gene matches. Here the CDR3 DNA reads TGTGCCAGCAGTTTGAGGGGGCAGGGGACTGAAGCTTTCTTT. Its protein product is CASSLRGQGTEAFF.

This clonotype was counted at least ten times. This chain connects TRBV5-1 to TRBJ2-5; 8 bases map to TRBD1. The CDR3 extends over 16 amino acids. Germline CDR1 is SGHRS and CDR2 is YFSETQ. With 3 bases clipped from V and 2 bases from J, the junction kept 9 bases outside the gene matches. This CDR3 reads CASSSGGGSIQETQYF. In DNA form, the CDR3 reads TGCGCCAGCAGCTCAGGGGGCGGAAGTATACAAGAGACCCAGTACTTC. The variable domain in full, with the rest retrieved from reference TRBV5-1 and TRBJ2-5, is KAGVTQTPRYLIKTRGQQVTLSCSPISGHRSVSWYQQTPGQGLQFLFEYFSETQRNKGNFPGRFSGRQFSNSRSEMNVSTLELGDSALYLCASSSGGGSIQETQYFGPGTRLLVL.

This clonotype was recorded many times. This sequence joins TRBV12-3 or TRBV12-4 and TRBJ2-3, with D tentatively TRBD1 (6 bases). The germline V and J ends were trimmed by 4 bases and 2 bases, with 16 bases remaining between them. The CDR3 runs to 16 residues. The CDR3: CASSSGAGSFTDTQYF. Written as DNA, the CDR3 is TGTGCCAGCAGTTCAGGGGCCGGTTCCTTCACAGATACGCAGTATTTT.

This chain links TRBV14 with TRBJ2-1; D gene unclear. Trimming removed 2 bases at V and 10 bases at J, with 6 bases between. There are 11 residues in the CDR3. Per the germline V gene, CDR1 is SGHDN and CDR2 is FVKESK. CDR3 nucleotides: TGTGCCAGCAGCCAATATCGAGAGCAGTTCTTC. Translation gives CASSQYREQFF.